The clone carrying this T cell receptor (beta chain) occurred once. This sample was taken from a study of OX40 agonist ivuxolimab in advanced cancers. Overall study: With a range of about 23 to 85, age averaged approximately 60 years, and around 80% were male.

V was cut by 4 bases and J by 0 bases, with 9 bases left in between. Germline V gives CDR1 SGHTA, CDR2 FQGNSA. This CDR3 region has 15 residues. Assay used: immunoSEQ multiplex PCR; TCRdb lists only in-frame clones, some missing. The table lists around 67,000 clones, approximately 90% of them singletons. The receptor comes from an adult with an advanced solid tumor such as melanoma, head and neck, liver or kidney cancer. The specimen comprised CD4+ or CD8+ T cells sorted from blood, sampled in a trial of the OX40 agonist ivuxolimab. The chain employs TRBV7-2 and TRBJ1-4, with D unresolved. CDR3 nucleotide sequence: TGTGCCAGCAGCTACGCACATTCAACTAATGAAAAACTGTTTTTT. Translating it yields CASSYAHSTNEKLFF.